This T cell receptor (beta chain) was captured by sequencing in a study of OX40 agonist ivuxolimab in advanced cancers. For the wider study: Ivuxolimab, which targeted the costimulatory receptor OX40 (CD134), was an agonistic, fully human IgG2 monoclonal antibody. Intravenous ivuxolimab was administered to patients every 2 weeks at six dose levels: 0.01, 0.1, 0.3, 1.5, 3 and 10 mg/kg. The monotherapy dose-escalation portion (N ≈ 52 patients) of the phase I ivuxolimab trial is reported in the paper. Partial responses were achieved by three dose-escalation patients, of whom one had hepatocellular carcinoma and two had cutaneous melanoma. In the dose-escalation cohort, around four fifths of patients were male, and the mean age was roughly 60 years with a range of roughly 23 to 79. Prior anti-PD-1, anti-PD-L1 or anti-CTLA-4 therapy was permitted, and checkpoint inhibitors had been received by around 39% of dose-escalation patients. Of the roughly 52 dose-escalation patients, hepatocellular carcinoma was present in about 20, melanoma in roughly 15, renal cell carcinoma in 9 and head and neck cancer in 9. The purpose of peripheral TCRbeta sequencing was to test whether ivuxolimab changed TCR sequence diversity and led to clonal T-cell expansion.

Here is what the overall study found, with its caveats: Partial responders in the 0.1-3.0 mg/kg groups had among the lowest normalized peripheral clonal expansion, especially among CD8+ T cells. After ivuxolimab, more expanded clones were found on average in CD8+ T cells than in CD4+ T cells. Which antigens the clonally expanded peripheral T cells were specific for was not determined. At doses of 0.1 to 3.0 mg/kg, clonal expansion of both CD4+ and CD8+ blood T cells was observed from baseline to week 6. Low levels of normalized T-cell clonal expansion were also shown by some nonresponding patients.

In its sample, this clone was seen once. Its antigen remains unidentified. The input lacks base qualities; no much larger clone sits a single base away. Patients with a history of autoimmune disease or receiving systemic immunosuppression were excluded from the trial. In every dose cohort, peripheral blood was drawn for TCR sequencing at baseline, cycle 4 day 1, and cycle 7 day 1. The samples were drawn from a first-in-human, open-label, multicenter phase I dose-escalation trial of ivuxolimab. The trial enrolled adults with locally advanced or metastatic head and neck squamous cell, hepatocellular, melanoma or renal cell carcinoma. Before TCR sequencing, CD4+ T cells and CD8+ T cells from peripheral blood were sorted into separate populations. Genomic DNA was extracted from sorted cells for sequencing of the TCRbeta CDR3 region. TCRbeta CDR3 regions were sequenced using the immunoSEQ Assay. Drawn from immuneACCESS, this table holds only the in-frame rearrangements with V and J called that TCRdb kept. Clones are partly lost; checked studies trace under half to an unresolved V gene and leave the rest unexplained. The sample table contains approximately 89,000 clones; only one count was recorded for roughly 93% of them. Roughly 0.64% of the sample belongs to the ten largest clones.

V was cut back by 0 bases and J by 0 bases, leaving a gap of 19 bases between them. CDR1 and CDR2, looked up from the germline V gene, are SGHDN and FVKESK. From cysteine to phenylalanine, the CDR3 is 19 amino acids long. Only the CDR3 DNA is retained, 57 bases long and in frame from the first base. The sequence was obtained from an adult with an advanced solid tumor such as melanoma, head and neck, liver or kidney cancer. The V and J genes are TRBV14 and TRBJ2-3; the D gene identity is not certain. The sample consisted of CD4+ or CD8+ T cells sorted from blood, taken in a trial of the OX40 agonist ivuxolimab. CDR3 reads: CASSQDLVLAGRSTDTQYF. The sequenced DNA is TGTGCCAGCAGCCAAGATCTCGTTTTGGCAGGACGGAGCACAGATACGCAGTATTTT.